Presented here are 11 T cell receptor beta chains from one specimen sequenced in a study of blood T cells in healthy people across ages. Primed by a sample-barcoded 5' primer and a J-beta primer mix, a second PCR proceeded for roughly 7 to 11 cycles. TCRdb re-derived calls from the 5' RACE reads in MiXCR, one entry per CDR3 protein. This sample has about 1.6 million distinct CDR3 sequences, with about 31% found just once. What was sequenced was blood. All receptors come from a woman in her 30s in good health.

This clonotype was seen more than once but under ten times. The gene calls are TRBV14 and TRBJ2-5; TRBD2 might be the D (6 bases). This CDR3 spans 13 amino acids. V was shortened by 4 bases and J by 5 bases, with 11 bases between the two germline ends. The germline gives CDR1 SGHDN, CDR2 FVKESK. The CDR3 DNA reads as TGTGCCAGCAGCCCCTGGGGGGAGGAGACCCAGTACTTC. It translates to CASSPWGEETQYF. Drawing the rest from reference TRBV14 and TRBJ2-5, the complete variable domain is EAGVTQFPSHSVIEKGQTVTLRCDPISGHDNLYWYRRVMGKEIKFLLHFVKESKQDESGMPNNRFLAERTGGTYSTLKVQPAELEDSGVYFCASSPWGEETQYFGPGTRLLVL.

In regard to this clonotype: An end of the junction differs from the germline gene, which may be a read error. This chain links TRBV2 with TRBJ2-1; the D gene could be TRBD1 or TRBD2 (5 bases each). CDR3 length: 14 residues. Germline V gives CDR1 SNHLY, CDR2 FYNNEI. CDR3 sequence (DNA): TGTGCCGGCAGGGCCCGGGACCTTAGCAATGAGCAGTTCTTC. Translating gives CAGRARDLSNEQFF.

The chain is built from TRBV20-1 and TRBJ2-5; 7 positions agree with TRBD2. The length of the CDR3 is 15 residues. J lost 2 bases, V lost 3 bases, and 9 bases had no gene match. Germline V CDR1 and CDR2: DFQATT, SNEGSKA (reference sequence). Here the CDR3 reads CSASSSGAGQETQYF. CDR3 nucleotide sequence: TGCAGTGCTAGTAGCTCGGGAGCGGGGCAAGAGACCCAGTACTTC.

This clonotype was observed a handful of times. The CDR3 sequence: CASSWAPRDTQYF. The DNA for the CDR3 is TGTGCCAGCAGTTGGGCCCCAAGAGATACGCAGTATTTT. This chain connects TRBV27 to TRBJ2-3; no definite D call. V lost 4 bases to trimming and J lost 5 bases, with 10 bases between them. Germline V gives CDR1 MNHEY, CDR2 SMNVEV (reference sequence). This CDR3 contains 13 residues.

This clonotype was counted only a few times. CDR3 amino acids: CASSSPTSGRVYNEQYF. The CDR3 nucleotides read TGTGCCAGCAGTTCCCCGACTAGCGGGAGGGTCTACAATGAGCAGTACTTC. The chain combines TRBV28 with TRBJ2-7; TRBD2 aligns across 14 bases. Germline V gene data show CDR1 as MDHEN and CDR2 as SYDVKM. This CDR3 contains 17 residues. V lost 4 bases and J lost 7; bases outside the gene matches: 12.

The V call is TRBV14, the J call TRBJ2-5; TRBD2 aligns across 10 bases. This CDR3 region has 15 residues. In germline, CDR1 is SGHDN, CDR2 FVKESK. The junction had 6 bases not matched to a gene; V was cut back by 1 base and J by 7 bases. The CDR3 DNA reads TGTGCCAGCAGCCAAGCAAGCGGGGGGGGAGGGACCCAGTACTTC. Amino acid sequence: CASSQASGGGGTQYF.

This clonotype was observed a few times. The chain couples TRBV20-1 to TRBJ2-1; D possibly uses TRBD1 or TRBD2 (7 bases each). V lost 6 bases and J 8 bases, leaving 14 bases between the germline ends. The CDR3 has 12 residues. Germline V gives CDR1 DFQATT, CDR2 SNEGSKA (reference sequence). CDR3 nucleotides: TGCAGTGCCAGGGGGACTAATGATGAGCAGTTCTTC. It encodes CSARGTNDEQFF.

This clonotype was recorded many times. CDR3 nucleotides: TGCAGCGTTGGAGGGAGGGCCGCAGATACGCAGTATTTT. This gives the protein CSVGGRAADTQYF. The chain links TRBV29-1 to TRBJ2-3; 7 bases are a match to TRBD2. The CDR3 covers 13 residues. V lost 4 bases, J lost 4 bases, and 5 bases stayed unmatched. The V gene's germline CDR1 is SQVTM and CDR2 ANQGSEA.

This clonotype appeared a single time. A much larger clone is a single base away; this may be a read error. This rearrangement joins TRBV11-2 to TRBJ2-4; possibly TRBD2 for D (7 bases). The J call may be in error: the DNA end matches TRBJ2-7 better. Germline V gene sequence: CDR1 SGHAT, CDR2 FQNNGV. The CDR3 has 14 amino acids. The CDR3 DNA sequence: TGTGCCGGCAGCCAAGCGCGGGGGCCGCTCGAGCAGTACTTC. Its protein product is CAGSQARGPLEQYF.

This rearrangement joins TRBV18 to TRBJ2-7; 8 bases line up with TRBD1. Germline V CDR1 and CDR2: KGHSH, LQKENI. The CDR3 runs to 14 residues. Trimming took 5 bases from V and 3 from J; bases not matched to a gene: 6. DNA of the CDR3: TGTGCCAGCTCAACCGGGACAGGAATCTACGAGCAGTACTTC. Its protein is CASSTGTGIYEQYF.

CDR3 sequence: CASSGGNPTGELFF. CDR3 bases: TGCGCCAGCAGCGGCGGGAACCCCACCGGGGAGCTGTTTTTT. This rearrangement joins TRBV5-1 to TRBJ2-2; possibly TRBD2 for D (6 bases). The CDR3 totals 14 residues. V dropped 4 bases and J dropped 4 bases, with 11 bases sitting between them. Germline V CDR1 and CDR2: SGHRS, YFSETQ.